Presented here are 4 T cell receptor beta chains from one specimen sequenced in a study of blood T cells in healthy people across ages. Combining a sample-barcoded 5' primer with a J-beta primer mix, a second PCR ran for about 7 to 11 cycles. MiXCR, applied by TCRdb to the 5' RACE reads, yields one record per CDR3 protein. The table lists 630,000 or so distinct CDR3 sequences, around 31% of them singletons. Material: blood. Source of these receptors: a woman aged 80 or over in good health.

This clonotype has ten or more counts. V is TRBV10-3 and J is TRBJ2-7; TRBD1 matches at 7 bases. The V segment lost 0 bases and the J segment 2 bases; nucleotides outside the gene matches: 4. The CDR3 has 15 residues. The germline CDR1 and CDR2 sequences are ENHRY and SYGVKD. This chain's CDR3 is CAISESGQRTYEQYF. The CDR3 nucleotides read TGTGCCATCAGTGAGTCGGGACAGAGGACCTACGAGCAGTACTTC.

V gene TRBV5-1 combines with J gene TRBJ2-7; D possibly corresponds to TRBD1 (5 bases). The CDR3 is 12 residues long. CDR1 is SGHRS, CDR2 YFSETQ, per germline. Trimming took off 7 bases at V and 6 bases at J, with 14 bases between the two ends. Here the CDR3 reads CASGAAGGEQYF. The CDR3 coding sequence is TGCGCCAGCGGGGCGGCAGGCGGCGAGCAGTACTTC. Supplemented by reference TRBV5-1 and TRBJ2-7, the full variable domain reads KAGVTQTPRYLIKTRGQQVTLSCSPISGHRSVSWYQQTPGQGLQFLFEYFSETQRNKGNFPGRFSGRQFSNSRSEMNVSTLELGDSALYLCASGAAGGEQYFGPGTRLTVT.

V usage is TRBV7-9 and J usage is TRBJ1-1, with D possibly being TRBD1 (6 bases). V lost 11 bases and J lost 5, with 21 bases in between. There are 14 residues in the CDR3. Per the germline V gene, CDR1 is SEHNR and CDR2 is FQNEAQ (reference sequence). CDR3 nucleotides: TGTGCCGCCGCGCGTTTCCAGGGGAGAACTGAAGCTTTCTTT. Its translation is CAAARFQGRTEAFF.

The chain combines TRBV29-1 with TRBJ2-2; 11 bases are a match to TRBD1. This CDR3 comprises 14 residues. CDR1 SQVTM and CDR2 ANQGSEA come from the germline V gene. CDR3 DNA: TGCAGTACCTCGGACAGGGGGCGTACCGGGGAGCTGTTTTTT. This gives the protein CSTSDRGRTGELFF.